This T cell receptor (beta chain) derives from a study of shared clonotypes between healthy human individuals. The study, taken as a whole, reports: As a rule, naive subsets had a larger estimated richness than memory subsets. Sampling used blood alone; tissue repertoires probably differ.

Replicate PCRs run on sorted subsets employed roughly 190 ng DNA, 30,000 to 35,000 T cell genomes. This table comes from immunoSEQ multiplex PCR, and its TCRdb copy is limited to in-frame clones, with some not included. This table has around 700,000 clones, about three quarters appearing once. The CD4+ fraction was divided into a CD45RA+ naive subset and a CD45RA-negative memory subset. A note on this clone: Its antigen is as yet unknown.

The sequence derives from a woman between 25 and 40 years old in good health. The sequencing sample was made of memory CD4+ T cells sorted from blood. Subset indicated: CD45RA-negative fraction.

Here the CDR3 DNA reads TGCGCCAGCAGCCAACCCAGGACAGGGGGCGCCGCAGGCCAAAACTATGGCTACACCTTC. It is translated as CASSQPRTGGAAGQNYGYTF. The chain links TRBV4-1 to TRBJ1-2; 11 bases are shared with TRBD1. CDR1 is MGHRA and CDR2 is YSYEKL in the germline V gene. The CDR3 consists of 20 residues. Trimming cost V 2 bases and J 2 bases; bases outside gene matches: 16.